This entry concerns a single T cell receptor (beta chain). Its specificity is unknown. The V end was cut by 2 bases, the J end by 5 bases, with 18 bases between. CDR3 length: 16 amino acids. CDR1 is SGHTA and CDR2 is FQGTGA in the germline V gene. The data stem from a study of cytomegalovirus exposure and HLA in healthy donors. Overall study results and limits: A missense variant in DCLRE1C was later tied to TCR beta V- and J-gene trimming. The study recorded some 160 TCR beta chains that were cytomegalovirus-associated.

The PCR made use of 60 Vbeta and 13 Jbeta primers. Per the authors' pipeline: As a later analysis found, there were tens of millions of unique TCR beta chains, of which roughly 11 million were shared. Some clones are missing from TCRdb's copy, which holds only in-frame ones; the method was immunoSEQ multiplex PCR. V, J and clone size are taken as reported in that table, and D and trimming were inferred from the DNA itself. The table records 110,000 or so clones, more than 9.5% of them present only once. The source material was PBMCs. V is TRBV7-3 and J is TRBJ2-5; a weak D match, TRBD2 (6 bases). The clonotype was recovered from a man aged 35-49 years in good health and CMV-seropositive. This CDR3 is CASSLGGTERGETQYF. For the CDR3, the DNA is TGTGCCAGCAGCTTAGGGGGGACGGAAAGAGGGGAGACCCAGTACTTC. Using reference TRBV7-3 and TRBJ2-5 for the parts outside the CDR3, the full variable domain is GAGVSQTPSNKVTEKGKYVELRCDPISGHTALYWYRQSLGQGPEFLIYFQGTGAADDSGLPNDRFFAVRPEGSVSTLKIQRTERGDSAVYLCASSLGGTERGETQYFGPGTRLLVL.